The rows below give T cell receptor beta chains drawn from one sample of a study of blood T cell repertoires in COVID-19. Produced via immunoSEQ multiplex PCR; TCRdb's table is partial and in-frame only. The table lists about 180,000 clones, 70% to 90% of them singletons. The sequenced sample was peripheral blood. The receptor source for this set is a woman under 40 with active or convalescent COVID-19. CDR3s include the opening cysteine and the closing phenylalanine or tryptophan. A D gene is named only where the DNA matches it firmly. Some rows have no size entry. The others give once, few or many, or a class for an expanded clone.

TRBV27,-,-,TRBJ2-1,CASSSSYTYNEQFF,TGTGCCAGCAGTTCTAGCTATACATACAATGAGCAGTTCTTC
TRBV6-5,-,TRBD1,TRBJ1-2,CASSRQGAYGYTF,TGTGCCAGCAGCCGACAGGGGGCCTATGGCTACACCTTC
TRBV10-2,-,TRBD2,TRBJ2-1,CASSESGGSHSNEQFF,TGCGCCAGCAGTGAGTCTGGCGGGAGTCATTCCAATGAGCAGTTCTTC
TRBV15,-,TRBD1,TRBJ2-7,CATSPGTAQNYEQYF,TGTGCCACCAGCCCCGGGACAGCCCAAAACTACGAGCAGTACTTC
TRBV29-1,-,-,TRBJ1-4,CSAQDSRNEKLFF,TGCAGCGCCCAGGACAGCCGTAATGAAAAACTGTTTTTT
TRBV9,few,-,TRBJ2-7,CASSVGQQSAYEQYF,TGTGCCAGCAGCGTAGGTCAACAGTCAGCCTACGAGCAGTACTTC
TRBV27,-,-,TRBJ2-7,CASSLGADRYEQYF,TGTGCCAGCAGTTTGGGGGCAGATCGGTACGAGCAGTACTTC
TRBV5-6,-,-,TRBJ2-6,CASSLPGFGANVLTF,TGTGCCAGCAGCTTGCCGGGGTTTGGGGCCAACGTCCTGACTTTC
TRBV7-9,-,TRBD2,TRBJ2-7,CASSNSGSYEQYF,TGTGCCAGCAGCAATAGCGGGAGCTACGAGCAGTACTTC
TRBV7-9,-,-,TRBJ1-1,CASSSRSFNTEAFF,TGTGCCAGCAGCTCGCGCTCTTTTAACACTGAAGCTTTCTTT
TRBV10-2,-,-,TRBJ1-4,CASSVGQRVKLFF,TGCGCCAGCAGCGTGGGGCAGCGGGTAAAACTGTTTTTT
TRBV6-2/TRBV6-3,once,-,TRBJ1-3,CASSYGYTIYF,TGTGCCAGCAGTTACGGCTACACCATATATTTT
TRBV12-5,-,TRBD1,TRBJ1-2,CASGLATGQGFGGYTF,TGTGCTAGTGGTTTGGCAACAGGACAGGGCTTCGGTGGCTACACCTTC
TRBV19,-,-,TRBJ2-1,CASSIRAGSSYNEQFF,TGTGCCAGTAGTATTAGGGCGGGAAGCTCCTACAATGAGCAGTTCTTC
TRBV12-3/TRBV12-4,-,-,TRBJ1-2,CASSRGVVYGYTF,TGTGCCAGCAGCAGGGGAGTTGTGTATGGCTACACCTTC
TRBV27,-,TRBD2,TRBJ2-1,CASRGLANHEQFF,TGTGCCAGCAGAGGACTAGCGAATCATGAGCAGTTCTTC
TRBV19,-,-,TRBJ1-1,CASSISGALNTEAFF,TGTGCCAGTAGTATTTCAGGGGCACTGAACACTGAAGCTTTCTTT
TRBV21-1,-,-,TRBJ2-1,CASSKEGRGPVFNEQFF,TGTGCCAGCAGCAAAGAGGGCAGGGGGCCTGTTTTCAATGAGCAGTTCTTC
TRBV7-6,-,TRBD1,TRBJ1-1,CASSLTGQGATEAFF,TGTGCCAGCAGTCTAACCGGACAGGGGGCTACTGAAGCTTTCTTT
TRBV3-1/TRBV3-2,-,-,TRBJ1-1,CASSQGGAGAFF,TGTGCCAGCAGCCAAGGCGGGGCGGGGGCTTTCTTT
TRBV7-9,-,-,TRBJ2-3,CASSFGASTDTQYF,TGTGCCAGCAGCTTTGGAGCTAGCACAGATACGCAGTATTTT
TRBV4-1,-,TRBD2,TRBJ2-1,CASSQVIGGSSYNEQFF,TGCGCCAGCAGCCAAGTCATCGGGGGGAGCTCCTACAATGAGCAGTTCTTC
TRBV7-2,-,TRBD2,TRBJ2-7,CASSPRGLATYEQYF,TGTGCCAGCAGCCCTCGGGGACTAGCGACCTACGAGCAGTACTTC
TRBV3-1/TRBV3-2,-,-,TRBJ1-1,CATSRGQSNTEAFF,TGTGCCACGTCTAGAGGACAATCGAACACTGAAGCTTTCTTT
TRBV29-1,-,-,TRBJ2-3,CTVEARGATDTQYF,TGCACGGTAGAGGCCAGGGGTGCAACAGATACGCAGTATTTT
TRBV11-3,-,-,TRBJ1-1,CASSSRGDEAFF,TGTGCCAGCAGCTCCCGGGGGGATGAAGCTTTCTTT
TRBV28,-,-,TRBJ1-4,CASRVPGNEKLFF,TGTGCCAGCAGAGTACCAGGGAATGAAAAACTGTTTTTT
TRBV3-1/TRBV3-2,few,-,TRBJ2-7,CASSEAEAYEQYF,TGTGCCAGTTCAGAAGCGGAAGCCTACGAGCAGTACTTC
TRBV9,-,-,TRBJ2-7,CASSGGPPYEQYF,TGTGCCAGCAGCGGGGGGCCCCCCTACGAGCAGTACTTC
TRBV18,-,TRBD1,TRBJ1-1,CASSLWTGVNTEAFF,TGTGCCAGCTCACTCTGGACAGGGGTGAACACTGAAGCTTTCTTT
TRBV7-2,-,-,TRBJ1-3,CASRFHSGNTIYF,TGTGCCAGCAGATTCCACAGCGGAAACACCATATATTTT
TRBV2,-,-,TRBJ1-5,CASSEIQGRQPQHF,TGTGCCAGCAGTGAGATTCAGGGCAGACAGCCCCAGCATTTT
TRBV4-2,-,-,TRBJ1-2,CASSQDGAGSNYGYTF,TGTGCCAGCAGCCAAGATGGCGCAGGCTCTAACTATGGCTACACCTTC
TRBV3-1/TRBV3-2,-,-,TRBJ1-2,CASSQDPGHTTNYGYTF,TGTGCCAGCAGCCAAGATCCTGGACACACGACTAACTATGGCTACACCTTC